This entry features one T cell receptor beta chain sequence. Its cognate antigen has yet to be identified. Base qualities are not recorded, but no much larger clone differs from it by a single base. To purify naive CD4+ T cells, the Miltenyi Naive CD4+ T Cell Isolation kit was used, and CD25 microbeads served to deplete Tregs. Tregs, naive and memory CD4+ T cells from tumor, blood and ipsilateral draining lymph nodes of a handful of breast cancer patients underwent full-length TCR alpha and beta sequencing. Mononuclear cells from lymph nodes or roughly 50 ml of peripheral blood were isolated by Ficoll density gradient centrifugation. Sorted cell populations were confirmed by FACS to exceed 90% purity. Full-length TCR variable regions were amplified by 5' RACE PCR using constant-region reverse primers, and then by semi-nested PCR using Nested Universal Primer A. The ReliaPrep RNA Cell Miniprep System was used to extract total RNA, which was then reverse transcribed into 5'RACE-ready cDNA with the SMARTer RACE 5'/3' Kit. Multiplex adaptors were used to barcode the full-length TCR alpha and beta libraries, which were then sequenced on an Illumina MiSeq. The paper's processing steps were these. Sequencing data were pooled across the five patients for each of nine subset-tissue groups and compared by unsupervised clustering of TCR gene usage. Repertoire similarity was calculated with the Morisita-Horn index, weighting shared sequences by their contribution to each repertoire. TCRdb reran the public reads through fastp at Q25 and MiXCR, keeping productive beta chains. Each entry merges the rows of one CDR3 protein and shows their most common DNA and genes. V and J calls and clone size were set by TCRdb, not the authors. Counted in this sample were about 47,000 distinct CDR3 sequences; 25% to 35% of them appeared once. The ten top clones hold under 2.5% of the sample.

V is cut by 8 bases and J by 3 bases, and the space between the germline ends is 14 bases. Sequences MNHEY (CDR1) and SVGAGI (CDR2) are obtained from the germline V gene. The CDR3 spans 14 residues, from the cysteine through the phenylalanine. Only the CDR3 region is kept as DNA, spanning 42 bases read in frame from base 1. The sample comes from a study (dated by TCRdb to between 2015 and 2016). About the investigation overall: Whether tumor-infiltrating Tregs in breast cancer are recruited from blood Tregs or converted in situ from other CD4+ T cell subsets was tested.

Study-wide findings and limitations: The greatest overlap of tumor-infiltrating Treg TCR alpha and beta sequences was with tumor naive CD4+ T cells, followed next by blood naive CD4+ T cells. Tumor memory CD4+ T cell TCR gene usage clustered with blood and lymph node memory CD4+ cells and lymph node naive CD4+ cells. The validation in the larger cohort was limited to a single TCR beta V-J rearrangement instead of whole repertoires.

The chain employs TRBV6-5 and TRBJ1-3; the D region possibly corresponds to TRBD1 (6 bases align). The sequence came from a female donor with breast cancer. Sequenced input: naive CD4+ T cells sorted from blood. What this sample's cell subset or site label stands for: naive CD4+ T cells, CD4+CD45RA+CD25-. The DNA is TGTGCCAGCGGGAGGGGGGAGCGTGGAAACACCATATATTTT. This encodes CASGRGERGNTIYF.